The entry below gives a single TCR beta chain sequence along with its context. Its antigen is still unknown. This sample is part of a study of T-cell reconstitution after alpha-beta-depleted transplantation in children. Study-level points and caveats: Roughly two months post-transplant, alpha-beta T cells reportedly originated from several hundred graft clones that had expanded. T cells produced anew were the main source of T-cell counts and diversity one year after transplant.

Molecular barcoding with unique molecular identifiers was used for the TCRbeta library. TCRdb called the PCR reads again in MiXCR, with one record for every CDR3 protein. The sample includes fewer than 150,000 distinct CDR3 sequences, under 30% seen only once; the top ten take approximately 10%. V lost 2 bases, J lost 11 bases, and 12 bases lay in between. Per germline, CDR1 KGHDR and CDR2 SFDVKD. The CDR3 covers 13 residues. Sequencing used PBMCs, mostly from graft donor cells, obtained 180 days after TCRalphabeta/CD19-depleted stem cell transplant. The J gene is TRBJ2-1, the V gene TRBV24-1; D gene ambiguous. This TCR came from a male patient between 2 and 10 years old who had a stem cell transplant for chronic granulomatous disease, so the T cells may come from the graft donor. The chain's CDR3 is CATSDSNKSKQFF. DNA for the CDR3: TGTGCCACCAGTGATTCAAACAAGAGTAAGCAGTTCTTC.